The TCR beta chain described here comes from a study of beta chain features in type 1 diabetes. The study, taken as a whole, reports: Across patients, naive, central memory and Treg TCRB repertoires exhibited apparently greater similarity than was observed across healthy donors. Among all four CD4+ subsets, Type 1 diabetes patients had TCRB CDR3s that were moderately but significantly shorter.

Germline CDR1 is KGHSH and CDR2 is LQKENI. The V and J ends lost 3 bases and 6 bases, in that order; junction bases with no gene match: 6. The CDR3 extends over 15 amino acids. Of the isolated RNA, all was reverse transcribed, and so the sequenced material was expressed TCRB transcripts. Regulatory, naive and central memory T cell samples averaged about 3.5 million reads. Generated by immunoSEQ multiplex PCR, the TCRdb table keeps only in-frame clones and is missing some. Of about 390,000 clones in the sample, around a tenth are singletons; the top ten hold approximately 0.6%. The authors sorted CD4+ naive, central memory, regulatory and stem cell-like memory cells via CD45RO/CCR7/CD25/CD127/CD95/CD27. Sorted cells reached over 98% purity in every population. Note on this clone: Antigen: not known.

The receptor was isolated from a man aged 30 to 39 with type 1 diabetes. The chain has TRBV18 and TRBJ2-5, with 11 bases that match TRBD1. The sequencing input was central memory CD4+ T cells from blood. The CDR3 DNA sequence: TGTGCCAGCTCACCCTCGGACAGGGGGCAAAAGACCCAGTACTTC. Translation gives CASSPSDRGQKTQYF. Using reference TRBV18 and TRBJ2-5 for the parts outside the CDR3, the full variable domain is NAGVMQNPRHLVRRRGQEARLRCSPMKGHSHVYWYRQLPEEGLKFMVYLQKENIIDESGMPKERFSAEFPKEGPSILRIQQVVRGDSAAYFCASSPSDRGQKTQYFGPGTRLLVL.